The TCR beta chain described here comes from a study of T cell repertoires in cytomegalovirus infection. About the study: Signatures in public TCR beta sequences pointed to both CMV infection and matching HLA type. Study-wide results and limits: The cumulative frequency of public TCR beta families identified carriers of CMV plus the relevant HLA.

Of note for this clonotype: Its antigen remains unidentified.

From the reads, TCRdb called clonotypes with MiXCR, one entry per CDR3 protein. The sample yields under 200,000 distinct CDR3 sequences, less than 25% seen once. This receptor was identified in a human donor in good health (CMV status not recorded). Some clones in this sample may be carry-over from other donors' samples. The starting material was CD8+ T cells from cultured PBMCs, obtained from culture after CMV antigen stimulation.

Here the CDR3 reads CASEKKGQGYTEAFF. The CDR3 DNA follows: TGTGCCAGCGAGAAAAAGGGTCAGGGATACACTGAAGCTTTCTTT. The chain combines TRBV7-3 with TRBJ1-1; possible D gene TRBD1, 5 bases. Deletions cut 8 bases from V and 3 bases from J, with 19 bases between. This CDR3 comprises 15 residues. The V gene's germline CDR1 is SGHTA and CDR2 FQGTGA.